This entry lists 19 T cell receptor beta chains sequenced from one sample in a study of blood T cell repertoires in COVID-19. Profiled with immunoSEQ multiplex PCR; TCRdb holds only in-frame clones, not every one. The sample holds 200,000 to 250,000 clones, around 84% seen once. The sequencing sample was made of PBMCs or T cells enriched from blood (not recorded which). These receptors came from a woman aged 40 to 55 who had recovered from COVID-19.

The chain combines TRBV24-1 with TRBJ2-2; D is perhaps TRBD1 (6 bases). The CDR3 consists of 18 residues. Germline V gives CDR1 KGHDR, CDR2 SFDVKD. V lost 3 bases and J 4 bases, leaving 20 bases between the germline ends. The CDR3: CATSDTLGGGAGTGELFF. Here the CDR3 DNA reads TGTGCCACCAGTGATACCCTTGGTGGGGGCGCGGGCACCGGGGAGCTGTTTTTT.

The V call is TRBV19, the J call TRBJ1-1, with 8 bases fitting TRBD1. Unmatched junction bases numbered 8, after V lost 4 bases and J lost 4 bases. This CDR3 is built from 15 residues. The germline V gene has CDR1 LNHDA and CDR2 SQIVND (reference sequence). Here the CDR3 DNA reads TGTGCCAGTAGTACGACCAGGGGGCTGGGCACTGAAGCTTTCTTT. Its protein is CASSTTRGLGTEAFF.

The V call is TRBV5-1, the J call TRBJ2-1; tentatively, D is TRBD2 (6 bases). The CDR3 totals 16 residues. V lost 7 bases to trimming and J lost 12 bases, with 29 bases between them. Germline V CDR1 and CDR2: SGHRS, YFSETQ. The CDR3 is CASSQALAGLNSGQFF. CDR3 DNA sequence: TGCGCCAGCTCCCAGGCGCTGGCGGGATTAAATAGTGGGCAGTTCTTC.

The chain has TRBV7-2 and TRBJ2-2, with D possibly being TRBD2 (6 bases). This CDR3 comprises 15 residues. V lost 5 bases, J lost 6 bases, and 16 bases lay in between. Germline V gene lookup returns CDR1 SGHTA and CDR2 FQGNSA. The CDR3 nucleotides are TGTGCCAGCAGCCCCTCTGGGAGGTGGGCCGGGGAGCTGTTTTTT. Its protein product is CASSPSGRWAGELFF.

The rearrangement uses TRBV9 and TRBJ2-2; D perhaps matches TRBD1 (6 bases). The germline V gene has CDR1 SGDLS and CDR2 YYNGEE. The CDR3 runs 16 residues. The V end lost 0 bases, the J end lost 8 bases, and 17 bases lay between the germline ends. CDR3 bases: TGTGCCAGCAGCGTAGCCCCGGGACACCCAATAGGGGAGCTGTTTTTT. It yields the protein CASSVAPGHPIGELFF.

In this sample, this clone turned up a few times. The gene calls are TRBV14 and TRBJ1-4; the D gene is possibly TRBD1 (5 bases). V was pared by 4 bases and J by 5 bases, with 17 bases between. CDR3 size: 16 residues. Germline assignment: CDR1 SGHDN and CDR2 FVKESK. The DNA of the CDR3 is TGTGCCAGCAGCCCACTATTAGGACAATGGAATGAAAAACTGTTTTTT. As protein: CASSPLLGQWNEKLFF.

The chain employs TRBV29-1 and TRBJ2-7, with D unclear. CDR1 and CDR2 (germline): SQVTM, ANQGSEA. There are 13 residues in the CDR3. V lost 0 bases, J lost 0 bases, and 6 bases lay in between. The CDR3 sequence: CSVEEQSSYEQYF. The DNA of the CDR3 is TGCAGCGTTGAAGAACAGAGCTCCTACGAGCAGTACTTC.

The gene calls are TRBV5-4 and TRBJ2-3; TRBD1 is a possible D gene (5 bases). In germline, CDR1 is SGHNT, CDR2 YYREEE (reference sequence). The CDR3 runs 13 residues. With 4 bases removed from V and 2 bases from J, the gap between germline ends came to 8 bases. The DNA for the CDR3 is TGTGCCAGCAGCAGGGGTCCCACAGATACGCAGTATTTT. Protein: CASSRGPTDTQYF.

This chain links TRBV5-1 with TRBJ2-7; D possibly corresponds to TRBD2 (6 bases). Germline CDR1 is SGHRS and CDR2 is YFSETQ. This CDR3 contains 15 residues. V lost 6 bases and J 5 bases, leaving 21 bases between the germline ends. The CDR3 reads CASTKNAGTSDEQYF. The CDR3, as DNA: TGCGCCAGCACCAAAAACGCGGGAACTTCGGACGAGCAGTACTTC.

The chain carries TRBV30 and TRBJ2-6; D is perhaps TRBD2 (7 bases). V gave up 0 bases and J gave up 0 bases, with 9 bases separating them. This CDR3 comprises 16 residues. Per germline, CDR1 GTSNPN and CDR2 SVGIG (reference sequence). CDR3 protein: CAWSVRGASGANVLTF. As DNA, the CDR3 is TGTGCCTGGAGTGTACGGGGGGCCTCTGGGGCCAACGTCCTGACTTTC.

This clone was seen more than once but under ten times. The chain links TRBV28 to TRBJ1-2, with 10 bases identical to TRBD1. With 6 bases clipped from V and 3 bases from J, the junction kept 4 bases outside the gene matches. Germline CDR1 MDHEN, CDR2 SYDVKM. This CDR3 comprises 14 residues. CDR3 sequence: CASRPDRGYYGYTF. The CDR3 DNA follows: TGTGCCAGCAGACCGGACAGGGGGTACTATGGCTACACCTTC.

This chain links TRBV18 with TRBJ2-2; the D gene is possibly TRBD1 (6 bases). Germline V gene sequence: CDR1 KGHSH, CDR2 LQKENI. The CDR3 runs 14 residues. Trimming left V 2 bases short and J 6 bases short, with 10 bases between. CDR3 sequence reads: CASSPGGDAGELFF. CDR3 bases: TGTGCCAGCTCACCAGGGGGCGATGCCGGGGAGCTGTTTTTT.

The V gene is TRBV30, the J gene TRBJ1-2, with 7 bases fitting TRBD1. CDR3 length: 13 amino acids. Germline assignment: CDR1 GTSNPN and CDR2 SVGIG (reference sequence). The ends lost 0 bases at V and 3 bases at J; junction bases unmatched: 1. The CDR3 sequence is CAWSVQGDYGYTF. The CDR3 DNA is TGTGCCTGGAGTGTTCAGGGGGACTATGGCTACACCTTC. The complete variable domain, with remaining parts taken from reference TRBV30 and TRBJ1-2, reads SQTIHQWPATLVQPVGSPLSLECTVEGTSNPNLYWYRQAAGRGLQLLFYSVGIGQISSEVPQNLSASRPQDRQFILSSKKLLLSDSGFYLCAWSVQGDYGYTFGSGTRLTVV.

This chain's CDR3 is CAISEGGNQPQHF. CDR3 bases: TGTGCCATCAGTGAGGGAGGCAATCAGCCCCAGCATTTT. The genes are TRBV10-3 and TRBJ1-5, with unresolved D. V lost 2 bases, J lost 2 bases, and 4 bases lay in between. CDR3 length: 13 residues. Looked up from germline, CDR1 is ENHRY and CDR2 is SYGVKD.

V and J are TRBV7-3 and TRBJ2-1; possible D gene TRBD2, 6 bases. The V gene's germline CDR1 is SGHTA and CDR2 FQGTGA. This CDR3 spans 13 amino acids. V lost 3 bases to trimming and J lost 8 bases, with 11 bases between them. The CDR3 spells CASSFSPGDEQFF. In DNA, the CDR3 is TGTGCCAGCAGCTTTTCCCCGGGGGATGAGCAGTTCTTC.

The V gene is TRBV6-5, the J gene TRBJ2-7; 8 bases agree with TRBD2. V was pared by 6 bases and J by 1 base, with 8 bases of the junction left unmatched. The CDR3 extends over 15 amino acids. Germline assignment: CDR1 MNHEY and CDR2 SVGAGI. The CDR3 DNA reads as TGTGCCAGCAGCGGGACTAGTCCTGGGTCCTACGAGCAGTACTTC. It encodes CASSGTSPGSYEQYF.

The J gene is TRBJ2-7, the V gene TRBV29-1, with a possible D match to TRBD1 (6 bases). V lost 4 bases to trimming and J lost 0 bases, with 13 bases between them. Germline-derived CDR1 and CDR2 are SQVTM and ANQGSEA. The CDR3 runs to 14 residues. CDR3 in amino acids: CSVVGTGSSYEQYF. In DNA, the CDR3 is TGCAGCGTTGTTGGCACAGGGTCCTCCTACGAGCAGTACTTC.

The chain combines TRBV27 with TRBJ1-5; D not certain. CDR1 MNHEY and CDR2 SMNVEV come from the germline V gene (reference sequence). The CDR3 loop spans 17 amino acids. V dropped 0 bases and J dropped 2 bases, with 14 bases sitting between them. Here the CDR3 reads CASSLSIAGRGNQPQHF. CDR3 DNA sequence: TGTGCCAGCAGTTTATCGATCGCCGGGAGGGGCAATCAGCCCCAGCATTTT.

V is TRBV27 and J is TRBJ2-7; 8 nucleotides agree with TRBD1. After removal of 4 bases from V and 2 bases from J, the junction contained 10 bases not matched to a gene. Germline values: CDR1 MNHEY, CDR2 SMNVEV (reference sequence). The CDR3 has 16 residues. The CDR3 region has the DNA TGTGCCAGCAGTTATCCTTCGGACAGGGCCACCTACGAGCAGTACTTC. This translates into CASSYPSDRATYEQYF.